This TCR beta chain was sequenced in a study of OX40 agonist ivuxolimab in advanced cancers. Looking at the study overall: Ivuxolimab, an antibody that agonizes OX40 (CD134), was administered to the patients.

Findings and limits, study-wide: The study observed clonal expansion of CD4+ and CD8+ blood T cells by week 6 at 0.1 to 3.0 mg/kg.

Autoimmune disease history or systemic immunosuppression excluded patients. Baseline, cycle 4 day 1, and cycle 7 day 1 were the blood sampling points. TCRdb's table, derived via immunoSEQ multiplex PCR, lists solely in-frame clones and lacks some. This table has tens of thousands of clones, about 89% appearing once. This clone was observed a handful of times. Its cognate antigen is unknown. The TCR sequence derives from an adult with an advanced solid tumor such as melanoma, head and neck, liver or kidney cancer. The source was CD4+ or CD8+ T cells sorted from blood, collected in a trial of the OX40 agonist ivuxolimab.

The CDR3 is CASSLALYEVQYF. The CDR3 nucleotides read TGTGCCAGCAGCTTAGCCCTATATGAGGTGCAGTACTTC. V usage is TRBV11-2 and J usage is TRBJ2-7; D is undetermined. The CDR3 sequence is 13 residues long. Germline V CDR1 and CDR2: SGHAT, FQNNGV. V was clipped by 1 base and J by 9 bases, with 13 bases between them. Full variable domain (remainder filled in from reference TRBV11-2 and TRBJ2-7): EAGVAQSPRYKIIEKRQSVAFWCNPISGHATLYWYQQILGQGPKLLIQFQNNGVVDDSQLPKDRFSAERLKGVDSTLKIQPAKLEDSAVYLCASSLALYEVQYFGPGTRLTVT.